The subject of this entry is one T cell receptor beta chain. Its specificity is unknown. The sample comes from a study of T cell responses to AZD1222 COVID-19 vaccine. Study findings and constraints: The donor cohort was predominantly white British with a female majority, and clonal diversity may have been underestimated. Spike as a whole was targeted by vaccine-associated CD4 TCRs, dominant at 160-218 and 743-854. The reported proportion of spike-specific TCRs targeting unmutated variant regions was nearly half.

This table comes from immunoSEQ multiplex PCR, and its TCRdb copy is limited to in-frame clones, with some not included. The table shows roughly 170,000 clones, with roughly nine tenths occurring only once. V lost 0 bases and J lost 0, with 13 bases in between. Per the germline V gene, CDR1 is SGHDT and CDR2 is YYEEEE. The CDR3 runs to 17 residues. The TCR originated in an adult in good health. This chain links TRBV5-6 with TRBJ1-3; the D is unclear. Sample: peripheral blood, taken on day 0 of AZD1222 vaccination. CDR3 sequence reads: CASSLGIIGVSGNTIYF. In DNA, the CDR3 is TGTGCCAGCAGCTTGGGTATCATCGGGGTCTCTGGAAACACCATATATTTT.